Presented here are 24 T cell receptor beta chains from one specimen sequenced in a study of monozygotic twins with inflammatory bowel disease. TCRdb reprocessed the 5' RACE reads and keeps a single row for each CDR3 protein, giving no DNA. The table gives 300,000 to 350,000 distinct CDR3 sequences; the top ten clones make up under 2.5% of it. Sequenced input: blood. Receptors were obtained from a human donor with ulcerative colitis or Crohn's disease, or a healthy co-twin of an affected twin (not recorded which).

The rearrangement uses TRBV7-8 and TRBJ2-1. The germline gives CDR1 SGHVS, CDR2 FQNEAQ. The CDR3 sequence is 16 residues long. CDR3 loop: CASSHEEGRSYNEQFF.

The V and J genes are TRBV25-1 and TRBJ1-1; TCRdb names TRBD1, which stays unverified in the absence of DNA. The V gene's germline CDR1 is MGHDK and CDR2 SYGVNS. This CDR3 spans 13 amino acids. The CDR3 protein is CASRYRGNTEAFF.

The chain recombines TRBV11-2 with TRBJ2-2; the D call from TCRdb, TRBD1, cannot be confirmed without DNA. CDR1 SGHAT and CDR2 FQNNGV come from the germline V gene. The CDR3 consists of 14 residues. CDR3 protein: CASSLTGATGELFF.

The chain is built from TRBV29-1 and TRBJ1-5. CDR1 and CDR2 from the germline V gene are SQVTM and ANQGSEA. The CDR3 sequence is 13 residues long. The CDR3 loop reads CSVCQEGNQPQHF.

The chain carries TRBV20-1 and TRBJ1-2; as DNA is missing, the TRBD1 call by TCRdb cannot be tested. Germline CDR1 and CDR2: DFQATT and SNEGSKA (reference sequence). This CDR3 has 13 amino acids. The CDR3 is CSALAPGGNGYTF.

The rearrangement links TRBV4-2 to TRBJ2-1. Germline V lookup: CDR1 LGHNA, CDR2 YNFKEQ. CDR3 size: 11 residues. CDR3 protein: CASSQGLEQFF.

This sequence joins TRBV3-1 and TRBJ2-1; checking the TCRdb D call of TRBD2 is not possible without DNA. Per the germline V gene, CDR1 is LGHDT and CDR2 is YNNKEL (reference sequence). This CDR3 contains 15 residues. The CDR3 spells CASSKKTSGFHEQFF.

The chain carries TRBV20-1 and TRBJ2-7; there is no DNA to check the TCRdb D call of TRBD2. Per germline, CDR1 DFQATT and CDR2 SNEGSKA (reference sequence). The CDR3 consists of 16 residues. The chain's CDR3 is CSATDTATSYSYEQYF.

The chain joins TRBV20-1 to TRBJ1-2; TCRdb gives TRBD1 as the D gene, but with no DNA this cannot be confirmed. Germline lookup yields CDR1 DFQATT and CDR2 SNEGSKA (reference sequence). The CDR3 spans 12 residues. The CDR3 protein is CSAKTGAYGYTF.

J is TRBJ2-3 and V is TRBV5-1. CDR1 and CDR2 from the germline V gene are SGHRS and YFSETQ. The CDR3 extends over 16 amino acids. The CDR3 here is CASSLSVQFGTDTQYF. The full variable domain, with the rest looked up from reference TRBV5-1 and TRBJ2-3, is KAGVTQTPRYLIKTRGQQVTLSCSPISGHRSVSWYQQTPGQGLQFLFEYFSETQRNKGNFPGRFSGRQFSNSRSEMNVSTLELGDSALYLCASSLSVQFGTDTQYFGPGTRLTVL.

The V gene is TRBV3-1, the J gene TRBJ1-1; TCRdb designates TRBD1, a call that cannot be tested without DNA. This CDR3 is built from 14 residues. Per the germline V gene, CDR1 is LGHDT and CDR2 is YNNKEL (reference sequence). The CDR3 loop reads CASSQAPKYAEAFF.

The chain has TRBV5-5 and TRBJ2-1; TCRdb's D call of TRBD2 is untestable without DNA. The germline V gene encodes CDR1 SGHKS and CDR2 YYEKEE (reference sequence). The CDR3 runs 15 residues. Here the CDR3 reads CASSWELANYNEQFF.

This chain links TRBV7-2 with TRBJ2-5; TCRdb's assignment of TRBD1 cannot be checked, as there is no DNA. The CDR3 is 15 amino acids. Germline V gene data show CDR1 as SGHTA and CDR2 as FQGNSA. CDR3 sequence reads: CASSQGGEVLETQYF.

CDR3 sequence reads: CASSLYAGFGEKLFF. The chain couples TRBV27 to TRBJ1-4. Germline values: CDR1 MNHEY, CDR2 SMNVEV (reference sequence). The CDR3 loop spans 15 amino acids.

V gene TRBV27 combines with J gene TRBJ2-7; TCRdb outputs TRBD2, but without DNA this stays unchecked. This CDR3 contains 14 residues. CDR1 and CDR2 (germline): MNHEY, SMNVEV (reference sequence). The CDR3 here is CASSQAGDTFRQYF.

The chain recombines TRBV6-4 with TRBJ2-2; with no DNA, the TCRdb D assignment of TRBD1 cannot be verified. The germline V gene has CDR1 MRHNA and CDR2 SNTAGT. CDR3 length: 16 residues. CDR3: CASSEDQGAPAGELFF.

V gene TRBV30 combines with J gene TRBJ2-3; TCRdb picks TRBD2, but there is no DNA to check that call. Germline CDR1 GTSNPN, CDR2 SVGIG (reference sequence). There are 17 residues in the CDR3. The CDR3 sequence: CAWSLIGASGGADTQYF.

The chain uses TRBV3-1 and TRBJ1-1; without DNA, the TCRdb call of TRBD1 cannot be checked. Germline loops: CDR1 LGHDT, CDR2 YNNKEL (reference sequence). The length of the CDR3 is 14 residues. The CDR3 protein is CASSQGGAGTEAFF. Drawing the rest from reference TRBV3-1 and TRBJ1-1, the complete variable domain is DTAVSQTPKYLVTQMGNDKSIKCEQNLGHDTMYWYKQDSKKFLKIMFSYNNKELIINETVPNRFSPKSPDKAHLNLHINSLELGDSAVYFCASSQGGAGTEAFFGQGTRLTVV.

J is TRBJ2-3 and V is TRBV5-1; TCRdb outputs TRBD2, but without DNA this stays unchecked. CDR1 is SGHRS, CDR2 YFSETQ, per germline. This CDR3 contains 16 residues. The CDR3 sequence: CASSLGLAGVLDTQYF.

The chain uses TRBV20-1 and TRBJ2-1; TCRdb selects TRBD2, and the lack of DNA leaves this call unchecked. Per the germline V gene, CDR1 is DFQATT and CDR2 is SNEGSKA (reference sequence). The CDR3 runs 16 residues. The CDR3 region is CSANGDLAGSYNEQFF.

The V and J genes are TRBV11-2 and TRBJ2-5; TCRdb names TRBD1, which stays unverified in the absence of DNA. The CDR3 sequence is 17 residues long. CDR1 SGHAT and CDR2 FQNNGV come from the germline V gene. CDR3 sequence: CASSSLTGTGGRKTQYF.

The chain employs TRBV27 and TRBJ2-7; TCRdb calls TRBD1, which cannot be checked without DNA. There are 15 residues in the CDR3. Germline V lookup: CDR1 MNHEY, CDR2 SMNVEV (reference sequence). CDR3 region: CASSYKQGRSYEQYF.

The V call is TRBV7-2, the J call TRBJ2-2; lacking DNA, the TRBD1 call made by TCRdb goes unchecked. In germline, CDR1 is SGHTA, CDR2 FQGNSA. The CDR3 length is 16 residues. CDR3 sequence reads: CASSLPSRGLTGELFF.

V is TRBV27 and J is TRBJ2-7. Germline CDR1 and CDR2: MNHEY and SMNVEV (reference sequence). The CDR3 runs to 13 residues. The chain's CDR3 is CASSLFLSYEQYF.